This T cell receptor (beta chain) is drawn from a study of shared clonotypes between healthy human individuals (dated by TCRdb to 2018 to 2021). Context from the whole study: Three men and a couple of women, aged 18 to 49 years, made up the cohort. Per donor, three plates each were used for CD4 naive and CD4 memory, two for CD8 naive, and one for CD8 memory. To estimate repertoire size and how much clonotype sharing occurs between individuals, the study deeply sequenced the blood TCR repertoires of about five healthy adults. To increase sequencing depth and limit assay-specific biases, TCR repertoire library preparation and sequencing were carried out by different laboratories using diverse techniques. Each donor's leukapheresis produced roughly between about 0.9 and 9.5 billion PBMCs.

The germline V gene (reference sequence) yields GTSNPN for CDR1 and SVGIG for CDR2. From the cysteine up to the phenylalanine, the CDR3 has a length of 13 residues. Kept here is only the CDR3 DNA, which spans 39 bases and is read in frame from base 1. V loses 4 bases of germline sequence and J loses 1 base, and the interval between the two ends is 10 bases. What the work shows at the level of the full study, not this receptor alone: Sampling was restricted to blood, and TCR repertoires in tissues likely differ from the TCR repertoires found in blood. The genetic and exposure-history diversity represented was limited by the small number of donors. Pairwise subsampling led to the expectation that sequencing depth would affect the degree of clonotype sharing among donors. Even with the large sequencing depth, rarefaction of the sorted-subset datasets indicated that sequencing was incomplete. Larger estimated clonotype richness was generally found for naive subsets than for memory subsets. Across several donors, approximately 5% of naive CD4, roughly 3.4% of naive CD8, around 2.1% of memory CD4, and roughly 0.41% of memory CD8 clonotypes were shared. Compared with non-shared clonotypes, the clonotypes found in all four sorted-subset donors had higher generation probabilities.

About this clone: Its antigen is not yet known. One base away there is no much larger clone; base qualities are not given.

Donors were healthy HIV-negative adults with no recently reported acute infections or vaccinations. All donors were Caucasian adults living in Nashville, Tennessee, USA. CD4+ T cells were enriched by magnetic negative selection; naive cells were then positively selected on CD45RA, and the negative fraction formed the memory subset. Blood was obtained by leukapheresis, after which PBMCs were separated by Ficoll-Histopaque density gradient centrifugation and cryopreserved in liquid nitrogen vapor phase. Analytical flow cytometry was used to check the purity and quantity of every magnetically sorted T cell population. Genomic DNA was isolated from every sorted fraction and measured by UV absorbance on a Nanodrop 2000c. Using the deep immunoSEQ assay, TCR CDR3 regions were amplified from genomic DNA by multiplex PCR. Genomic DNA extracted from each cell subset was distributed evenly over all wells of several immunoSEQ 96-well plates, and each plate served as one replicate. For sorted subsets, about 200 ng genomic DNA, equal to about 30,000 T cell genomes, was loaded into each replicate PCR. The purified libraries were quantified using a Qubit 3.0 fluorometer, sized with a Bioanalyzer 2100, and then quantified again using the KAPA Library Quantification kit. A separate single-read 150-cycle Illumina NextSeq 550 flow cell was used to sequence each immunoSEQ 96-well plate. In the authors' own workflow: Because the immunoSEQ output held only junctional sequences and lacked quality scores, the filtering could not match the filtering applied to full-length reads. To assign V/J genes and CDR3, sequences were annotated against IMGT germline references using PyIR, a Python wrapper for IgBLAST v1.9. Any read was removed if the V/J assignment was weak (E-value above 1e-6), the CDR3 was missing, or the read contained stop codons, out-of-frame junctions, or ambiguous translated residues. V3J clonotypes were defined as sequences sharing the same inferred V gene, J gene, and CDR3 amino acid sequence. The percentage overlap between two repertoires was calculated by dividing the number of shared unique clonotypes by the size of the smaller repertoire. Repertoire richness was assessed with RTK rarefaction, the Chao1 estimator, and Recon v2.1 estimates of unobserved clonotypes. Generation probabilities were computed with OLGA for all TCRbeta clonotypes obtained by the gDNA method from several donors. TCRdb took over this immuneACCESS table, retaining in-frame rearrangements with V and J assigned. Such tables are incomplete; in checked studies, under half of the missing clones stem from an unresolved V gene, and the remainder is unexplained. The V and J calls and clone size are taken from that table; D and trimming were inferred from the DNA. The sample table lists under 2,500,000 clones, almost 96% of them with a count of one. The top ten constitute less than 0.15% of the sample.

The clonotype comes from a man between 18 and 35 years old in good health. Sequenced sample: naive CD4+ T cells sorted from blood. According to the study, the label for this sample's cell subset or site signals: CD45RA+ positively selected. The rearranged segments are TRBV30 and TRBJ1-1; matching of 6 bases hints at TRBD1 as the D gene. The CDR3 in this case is CAWTRGPNTEAFF. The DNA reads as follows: TGTGCCTGGACGCGGGGGCCGAACACTGAAGCTTTCTTT.